Listed here are 18 T cell receptor beta chains from one sample, sequenced in a study of Ad26.COV2.S vaccination and SARS-CoV-2 variants. Treatment given: around 19 received Ad26.COV2.S at low or high dose, single or two shots; 5 received placebo; per-sample allocation not given. Specimen acquisition occurred on day 63 following the initial vaccine or placebo injection. Assay used: immunoSEQ multiplex PCR; TCRdb lists only in-frame clones, some missing. The profile covers 320,000 or so clones, with roughly 90% appearing a single time and around 5.5% taken by the ten largest. The input for sequencing was peripheral blood, taken in a trial of Ad26.COV2.S vaccine versus placebo. These receptors all stem from a person between 18 and 65 years old who received the Ad26.COV2.S COVID-19 vaccine or a placebo.

This clone has a single count. The chain combines TRBV18 with TRBJ1-1; 7 bases map to TRBD1. V trimming: 2 bases; J trimming: 3 bases; junction bases outside the gene matches: 3. There are 14 residues in the CDR3. The germline V gene has CDR1 KGHSH and CDR2 LQKENI. The CDR3 nucleotides read TGTGCCAGCTCACCAGTCAGGGGGGACACTGAAGCTTTCTTT. Its protein product is CASSPVRGDTEAFF.

This chain links TRBV5-4 with TRBJ2-3, with TRBD2 identical over 7 bases. CDR1 and CDR2 (germline): SGHNT, YYREEE (reference sequence). Trimming at V came to 0 bases and at J to 1 base, leaving 5 bases not matched to a gene. The CDR3 is 16 residues long. Here the CDR3 reads CASSLGRGKGTDTQYF. CDR3 bases: TGTGCCAGCAGCTTGGGGCGGGGGAAGGGCACAGATACGCAGTATTTT.

The chain carries TRBV4-1 and TRBJ2-1, with a possible D match to TRBD2 (5 bases). Deletions cut 2 bases from V and 8 bases from J, with 13 bases between. Per germline, CDR1 MGHRA and CDR2 YSYEKL. The CDR3 loop spans 14 amino acids. The CDR3 loop is CASSQLGRRDEQFF. The CDR3 DNA follows: TGCGCCAGCAGCCAACTAGGCAGGCGGGATGAGCAGTTCTTC.

CDR3: CASSHQTFYNEQFF. Written as DNA, the CDR3 is TGTGCCAGCAGCCACCAGACTTTCTACAATGAGCAGTTCTTC. The chain is built from TRBV3-1 (or the pseudogene TRBV3-2) and TRBJ2-1; the D is unclear. There are 14 residues in the CDR3. V was pared by 3 bases and J by 3 bases, with 9 bases between. Germline lookup yields CDR1 LGHDT and CDR2 YNNKEL (reference sequence).

Only one count was recorded for this clone. The gene calls are TRBV5-1 and TRBJ2-1, with 12 positions matching TRBD2. Trimming took 0 bases from V and 7 from J; bases not matched to a gene: 11. Looked up from germline, CDR1 is SGHRS and CDR2 is YFSETQ. This CDR3 has 18 amino acids. The CDR3 DNA is TGCGCCAGCAGCTTGGCTTCGCTAGCGGGAGGGCCTGGGAATGAGCAGTTCTTC. Protein: CASSLASLAGGPGNEQFF.

This chain joins TRBV5-5 and TRBJ2-2; no reliable D call. The germline V gene has CDR1 SGHKS and CDR2 YYEKEE (reference sequence). CDR3 length: 15 residues. V lost 1 base to trimming and J lost 5 bases, with 12 bases between them. The DNA of the CDR3 is TGTGCCAGCAGCTTGAATTATGTTGTGACCGGGGAGCTGTTTTTT. This encodes CASSLNYVVTGELFF.

The V and J genes are TRBV7-2 and TRBJ1-1; unclear D gene. Germline CDR1 is SGHTA and CDR2 is FQGNSA. CDR3 length: 13 amino acids. Trimming cost V 3 bases and J 5 bases, with 10 bases left between them. CDR3 bases: TGTGCCAGCAGCTTTTTTAAGGGTACTGAAGCTTTCTTT. Its translation: CASSFFKGTEAFF. Full variable domain (rest looked up from reference TRBV7-2 and TRBJ1-1): GAGVSQSPSNKVTEKGKDVELRCDPISGHTALYWYRQSLGQGLEFLIYFQGNSAPDKSGLPSDRFSAERTGGSVSTLTIQRTQQEDSAVYLCASSFFKGTEAFFGQGTRLTVV.

The chain recombines TRBV6-6 with TRBJ1-6; D may be TRBD1 (5 bases). V gave up 2 bases and J gave up 6 bases, with 11 bases separating them. Germline V gene lookup returns CDR1 MNHNY and CDR2 SVGAGI (reference sequence). This CDR3 spans 15 amino acids. The CDR3 nucleotides are TGTGCCAGCAGTTACGACAGCCTATTTAATTCACCCCTCCACTTT. This translates into CASSYDSLFNSPLHF.

This chain links TRBV7-9 with TRBJ2-1; D is unresolved. Germline-derived CDR1 and CDR2 are SEHNR and FQNEAQ (reference sequence). The ends were cut back, 2 bases at V and 9 bases at J, with 14 bases in the middle. The CDR3 contains 14 residues. CDR3 amino acids: CASSLSVGWSEQFF. The CDR3 DNA is TGTGCCAGCAGCTTATCGGTAGGTTGGAGTGAGCAGTTCTTC.

This chain joins TRBV7-9 and TRBJ1-4, with D uncertain. Germline loops: CDR1 SEHNR, CDR2 FQNEAQ (reference sequence). Deletions cut 5 bases from V and 0 bases from J, with 10 bases between. This CDR3 is 15 amino acids long. CDR3 amino acids: CASSPLAATNEKLFF. CDR3 nucleotide sequence: TGTGCCAGCAGCCCCTTAGCTGCAACTAATGAAAAACTGTTTTTT.

This clone was observed a single time. The gene calls are TRBV6-5 and TRBJ2-1; D gene unclear. The V gene's germline CDR1 is MNHEY and CDR2 SVGAGI. CDR3 length equals 15 residues. The V gene lost 5 bases and the J gene lost 9 bases, with 20 bases spanning the gap. CDR3 coding DNA: TGTGCCAGCAGTAGCGTAGAGTCGGCTGGTATTGAGCAGTTCTTC. Amino acids: CASSSVESAGIEQFF.

The chain employs TRBV27 and TRBJ2-1; D uncertain. Germline-derived CDR1 and CDR2 are MNHEY and SMNVEV (reference sequence). Trimming cost V 1 base and J 4 bases, with 8 bases left between them. CDR3 length: 14 amino acids. The CDR3 nucleotides read TGTGCCAGCAGTTTATTGGGCGAGTACAATGAGCAGTTCTTC. Translation gives CASSLLGEYNEQFF.

The V and J genes are TRBV4-3 and TRBJ2-5, with 11 bases lining up with TRBD2. This CDR3 comprises 16 residues. Germline trimming cut 5 bases from V and 1 base from J; bases unmatched to any gene: 6. The germline CDR1 and CDR2 sequences are LGHNA and YSLEER. CDR3 protein: CASSDRLAGFQETQYF. DNA of the CDR3: TGCGCCAGCAGCGACAGACTAGCGGGGTTCCAAGAGACCCAGTACTTC.

The chain is built from TRBV24-1 and TRBJ1-1, with unresolved D. CDR3 length: 13 residues. The germline V gene has CDR1 KGHDR and CDR2 SFDVKD. V lost 10 bases and J lost 5, with 16 bases in between. Here the CDR3 DNA reads TGTGCCACTACAGAGGGCCGCGGTACTGAAGCTTTCTTT. Translated: CATTEGRGTEAFF.

The J gene is TRBJ1-2, the V gene TRBV5-1; perhaps TRBD1 as D (5 bases). The CDR3 totals 14 residues. Trimming shortened V by 0 bases and J by 6 bases, and 12 bases separated the two germline ends. Germline-derived CDR1 and CDR2 are SGHRS and YFSETQ. The CDR3 sequence: CASSLEAGLNGYTF. The CDR3 bases are TGCGCCAGCAGCTTGGAGGCAGGGCTTAATGGCTACACCTTC.

The rearrangement uses TRBV6-1 and TRBJ1-1; D is undetermined. The V gene's germline CDR1 is MNHNS and CDR2 SASEGT. The CDR3 has 12 amino acids. With 0 bases removed from V and 8 bases from J, the gap between germline ends came to 7 bases. The CDR3 coding sequence is TGTGCCAGCAGTGAAGCTAACGGGGAAGCTTTCTTT. This gives the protein CASSEANGEAFF.

CDR3: CAWGPGSSYNSPLHF. The CDR3 coding sequence is TGTGCCTGGGGACCGGGGTCCTCCTATAATTCACCCCTCCACTTT. V gene TRBV30 combines with J gene TRBJ1-6, with D unclear. Germline V gives CDR1 GTSNPN, CDR2 SVGIG (reference sequence). Trimming left V 5 bases short and J 0 bases short, with 11 bases between. The CDR3 extends over 15 amino acids.

This clone came up a few times. The chain links TRBV7-2 to TRBJ1-3; 7 nucleotides line up with TRBD1. CDR1 and CDR2 (germline): SGHTA, FQGNSA. Trimming at V came to 4 bases and at J to 4 bases, leaving 4 bases not matched to a gene. The CDR3 loop spans 14 amino acids. CDR3 residues: CASSSPDRGNTIYF. The CDR3 region has the DNA TGTGCCAGCAGCTCGCCGGACAGGGGAAACACCATATATTTT.